This T cell receptor beta chain was retrieved from a study of blood T cell repertoires in COVID-19. Study-wide context: The samples span acute and convalescent COVID-19 from the United States, Italy and Spain. T cells, B-cell-depleted T cells, or PBMCs supplied cDNA or gDNA.

In the original analysis: Estimates of nucleated cell counts were drawn from the amplification of reference gene primers. Generated by immunoSEQ multiplex PCR, the TCRdb table keeps only in-frame clones and is missing some. D and trimming come from the DNA, and the V and J calls and clone size come from that table. This table holds roughly 200,000 clones, 88% found once. Trimming at V came to 2 bases and at J to 0 bases, leaving 9 bases not matched to a gene. The CDR3 has 17 residues. The V gene's germline CDR1 is SGHRS and CDR2 YFSETQ. V gene TRBV5-1 combines with J gene TRBJ1-1; 8 nucleotides align to TRBD1. Sequenced sample: peripheral blood. The sequence came from a man in his 70s with acute or convalescent COVID-19. Here the CDR3 DNA reads TGCGCCAGCAGCTTAGACGACAGGGGTAACATGAACACTGAAGCTTTCTTT. Translating it yields CASSLDDRGNMNTEAFF. Together with reference TRBV5-1 and TRBJ1-1, the CDR3 gives the full variable domain: KAGVTQTPRYLIKTRGQQVTLSCSPISGHRSVSWYQQTPGQGLQFLFEYFSETQRNKGNFPGRFSGRQFSNSRSEMNVSTLELGDSALYLCASSLDDRGNMNTEAFFGQGTRLTVV.